The 22 T cell receptor beta chains in this list originate from one sample, sequenced in a study of CD8 T cells in Susac syndrome. A quantity of about 0.5 to 1 ug RNA underwent reverse transcription using random hexamers. TCRdb processed the immunoSEQ multiplex PCR reads anew with MiXCR; each CDR3 protein has one entry. The sample has 250,000 to 300,000 distinct CDR3 sequences, roughly 85% seen once. Sequencing used CD8+ T cells from PBMCs. The receptors here all came from a human donor with multiple sclerosis.

The chain is built from TRBV6-1 and TRBJ2-2; D is tentatively TRBD1 or TRBD2 (6 bases each). The CDR3 contains 16 residues. Germline-derived CDR1 and CDR2 are MNHNS and SASEGT. The V gene lost 6 bases and the J gene lost 6 bases, with 20 bases spanning the gap. CDR3 amino acids: CASRQGSGDEAGELFF. The CDR3 DNA sequence: TGTGCCAGCAGACAGGGTAGCGGAGATGAGGCCGGGGAGCTGTTTTTT.

This clonotype occurred once. The chain is built from TRBV9 and TRBJ1-1; 7 bases are a match to TRBD1. The germline CDR1 and CDR2 sequences are SGDLS and YYNGEE. J gave up 6 bases and V 4 bases, and 6 bases lay outside the gene matches. The CDR3 is made up of 13 amino acids. CDR3 amino acids: CASSPTGTAEAFF. The DNA for the CDR3 is TGTGCCAGCAGCCCAACCGGGACAGCTGAAGCTTTCTTT.

The chain couples TRBV5-1 to TRBJ1-1, with 8 bases aligning to TRBD1. J was trimmed by 3 bases and V by 1 base; bases with no gene match: 11. Per germline, CDR1 SGHRS and CDR2 YFSETQ. The CDR3 has 17 amino acids. CDR3 region: CASSLSGGPLIYTEAFF. CDR3 DNA sequence: TGCGCCAGCAGCTTGTCAGGGGGCCCCCTAATATACACTGAAGCTTTCTTT.

This clonotype was found a few times. The chain employs TRBV9 and TRBJ1-2; a possible D gene is TRBD1 (5 bases). This CDR3 has 13 residues. V shed 8 bases and J shed 2 bases, with 13 bases lying between them. Germline V CDR1 and CDR2: SGDLS, YYNGEE. In DNA form, the CDR3 reads TGTGCCAGTTCCAGTGACAGAAACTATGGCTACACCTTC. This translates into CASSSDRNYGYTF.

The chain links TRBV7-9 to TRBJ2-6, with 12 bases identical to TRBD2. Trimming cost V 11 bases and J 0 bases; bases outside gene matches: 5. The CDR3 totals 16 residues. Germline CDR1 and CDR2: SEHNR and FQNEAQ (reference sequence). The CDR3 sequence is CALGTSGPSGANVLTF. As DNA, the CDR3 is TGTGCCCTAGGGACTAGCGGGCCCTCTGGGGCCAACGTCCTGACTTTC.

V gene TRBV2 combines with J gene TRBJ2-2, with a weak D call TRBD1 (5 bases). In germline, CDR1 is SNHLY, CDR2 FYNNEI. This CDR3 region has 16 residues. CDR3 sequence reads: CATRPETGSHTGELFF. CDR3 bases: TGTGCGACCCGACCCGAAACAGGTTCTCACACCGGGGAGCTGTTTTTT.

The chain links TRBV5-4 to TRBJ2-7, with 8 nucleotides matching TRBD1. Germline trimming cut 4 bases from V and 3 bases from J; bases unmatched to any gene: 18. The CDR3 sequence is 18 residues long. Germline CDR1 is SGHNT and CDR2 is YYREEE (reference sequence). The CDR3 DNA is TGTGCCAGCAGCCCCGACAGGGGACGCCAACTACGTGTCTACGAGCAGTACTTC. This encodes CASSPDRGRQLRVYEQYF.

The genes are TRBV2 and TRBJ1-4, with D uncertain. The CDR3 consists of 11 residues. The germline V and J ends were trimmed by 6 bases and 10 bases, with 9 bases remaining between them. Germline V gene sequence: CDR1 SNHLY, CDR2 FYNNEI. CDR3 sequence reads: CASRGGGKLFF. The CDR3 bases are TGTGCCAGCAGGGGTGGTGGAAAACTGTTTTTT.

This rearrangement joins TRBV11-2 to TRBJ2-1; 10 bases are a match to TRBD2. V lost 6 bases to trimming and J lost 4 bases; unmatched junction nucleotides: 12. The V gene's germline CDR1 is SGHAT and CDR2 FQNNGV. CDR3 length: 17 amino acids. CDR3 sequence (DNA): TGTGCCAGCAGTCCCTCCCAAGCGGGAGGGTTTTACAATGAGCAGTTCTTC. It codes for CASSPSQAGGFYNEQFF.

The V call is TRBV5-1, the J call TRBJ2-3; D is unresolved. CDR3 length: 14 residues. The germline gives CDR1 SGHRS, CDR2 YFSETQ. V was clipped by 5 bases and J by 2 bases, with 12 bases between them. CDR3 protein: CASSSWRATDTQYF. The CDR3 DNA follows: TGCGCCAGCAGTTCCTGGCGAGCCACAGATACGCAGTATTTT.

The CDR3 nucleotides are TGTGCCAGCAGCCAAGATACCGCAAACAATGAGCAGTTCTTC. Amino acids: CASSQDTANNEQFF. The V and J genes are TRBV3-1 and TRBJ2-1; D uncertain. V lost 0 bases, J lost 5 bases, and 8 bases lay in between. CDR1 is LGHDT and CDR2 is YNNKEL in the germline V gene (reference sequence). The CDR3 totals 14 residues.

This clonotype was detected a few times. The chain is built from TRBV7-3 and TRBJ2-7; 7 positions match TRBD2. V lost 8 bases to trimming and J lost 2 bases; unmatched junction nucleotides: 6. CDR3 length: 13 residues. CDR1 is SGHTA and CDR2 is FQGTGA in the germline V gene. The CDR3 sequence is CASEGLPTYEQYF. Written as DNA, the CDR3 is TGTGCCAGCGAGGGACTACCCACCTACGAGCAGTACTTC.

The V and J genes are TRBV29-1 and TRBJ2-2; 10 bases are shared with TRBD2. The germline gives CDR1 SQVTM, CDR2 ANQGSEA. The CDR3 runs to 16 residues. V lost 0 bases and J lost 3; bases outside the gene matches: 4. The CDR3, as DNA: TGCAGCGTTGAAGAGGGGACTAGCGACCACACCGGGGAGCTGTTTTTT. This sequence encodes CSVEEGTSDHTGELFF.

There are a few counts of this clonotype. The rearrangement joins TRBV7-9 to TRBJ2-2; D gene uncertain. Germline V gives CDR1 SEHNR, CDR2 FQNEAQ (reference sequence). CDR3 length: 14 amino acids. The V gene lost 5 bases and the J gene lost 1 base, with 8 bases spanning the gap. CDR3 protein: CASSQEGNTGELFF. The CDR3 DNA reads as TGTGCCAGCAGCCAGGAAGGGAACACCGGGGAGCTGTTTTTT.

This clonotype was seen once. The rearrangement links TRBV30 to TRBJ2-3; TRBD2 might be the D (6 bases). Germline CDR1 is GTSNPN and CDR2 is SVGIG (reference sequence). This CDR3 is 14 amino acids long. The CDR3 DNA is TGTGCGTTGTGGACTATTCTTTCCACAGATACGCAGTATTTT. This codes for CALWTILSTDTQYF.

The chain joins TRBV5-4 to TRBJ2-7; 15 bases align to TRBD2. This CDR3 has 17 residues. Germline CDR1 SGHNT, CDR2 YYREEE (reference sequence). V trimming: 6 bases; J trimming: 0 bases; junction bases outside the gene matches: 7. CDR3 DNA sequence: TGTGCCAGCAAATCCGGGACTAGCGGGAGGAGCTCCTACGAGCAGTACTTC. Translated: CASKSGTSGRSSYEQYF.

This clonotype was counted once. The V call is TRBV28, the J call TRBJ2-7; D not certain. The CDR3 loop spans 13 amino acids. Trimming left V 6 bases short and J 3 bases short, with 12 bases between. CDR1 MDHEN and CDR2 SYDVKM come from the germline V gene. The CDR3 sequence: CASSPTGDYEQYF. The CDR3 nucleotides are TGTGCCAGCAGCCCGACTGGAGACTACGAGCAGTACTTC. Together with reference TRBV28 and TRBJ2-7, the CDR3 gives the full variable domain: DVKVTQSSRYLVKRTGEKVFLECVQDMDHENMFWYRQDPGLGLRLIYFSYDVKMKEKGDIPEGYSVSREKKERFSLILESASTNQTSMYLCASSPTGDYEQYFGPGTRLTVT.

The chain couples TRBV28 to TRBJ1-1, with D hard to call. V was clipped by 0 bases and J by 3 bases, with 14 bases between them. The CDR3 has 16 amino acids. The germline gives CDR1 MDHEN, CDR2 SYDVKM. CDR3: CASSLWLRGDDTEAFF. Here the CDR3 DNA reads TGTGCCAGCAGTTTATGGCTTCGTGGAGATGACACTGAAGCTTTCTTT.

The V call is TRBV27, the J call TRBJ1-5; the D gene is possibly TRBD1 (6 bases). Germline CDR1 and CDR2: MNHEY and SMNVEV (reference sequence). This CDR3 is 14 amino acids long. The V end lost 8 bases, the J end lost 10 bases, and 21 bases lay between the germline ends. As DNA, the CDR3 is TGTGCCAGCGGGGATGGGGGGCCCTACCGTCCCCAGCATTTT. Translated, it gives CASGDGGPYRPQHF.

The chain employs TRBV5-6 and TRBJ1-1; D gene ambiguous. The CDR3 covers 13 residues. Trimming took 2 bases from V and 2 from J, leaving 7 bases between them. Germline CDR1 SGHDT, CDR2 YYEEEE. The CDR3 bases are TGTGCCAGCAGCTTTCAGAGTAACACTGAAGCTTTCTTT. Residues: CASSFQSNTEAFF.

The gene calls are TRBV6-1 and TRBJ2-7; 8 nucleotides align to TRBD1. The CDR3 is 13 residues long. J was trimmed by 2 bases and V by 4 bases; bases with no gene match: 1. The germline gives CDR1 MNHNS, CDR2 SASEGT. In nucleotides, the CDR3 is TGTGCCAGCAGTGTGGACAGGGCCTACGAGCAGTACTTC. As protein: CASSVDRAYEQYF.

The sample holds one count of this clonotype. The V gene is TRBV14, the J gene TRBJ1-2, with a weak D call TRBD1 (6 bases). This CDR3 has 18 amino acids. Per germline, CDR1 SGHDN and CDR2 FVKESK. The V end lost 4 bases, the J end lost 2 bases, and 23 bases lay between the germline ends. In DNA, the CDR3 is TGTGCCAGCAGCCCCCTTTCCCTGAGCAGGGGACCAAACTATGGCTACACCTTC. It codes for CASSPLSLSRGPNYGYTF.